This TCR beta chain appears in the sequencing data of a study of blood T cell repertoires in COVID-19. About the research overall: The cDNA or gDNA used as material had been derived from T cells, B-cell-depleted T cells, or PBMCs.

As originally analysed: Reference gene primer amplification gave estimated nucleated cell counts. Method: immunoSEQ multiplex PCR; TCRdb's copy keeps in-frame clones and lacks some. V and J calls and clone size follow that table, whereas D and trimming were derived from the DNA. The table shows some 50,000 clones, with about nine tenths occurring only once. Trimming removed 2 bases from V and 5 bases from J; junction bases left unmatched: 1. The CDR3 runs 13 residues. Sequenced sample: peripheral blood. V is TRBV12-3 or TRBV12-4 and J is TRBJ2-3; 7 bases are shared with TRBD2. This receptor was identified in a man in his forties or fifties with acute or convalescent COVID-19. The CDR3 DNA is TGTGCCAGCAGTTTAACGGGAGGAGATACGCAGTATTTT. Translating it yields CASSLTGGDTQYF.